This T cell receptor (beta chain) was found in a study of control samples from healthy donors and cancer patients. Measured with immunoSEQ multiplex PCR; TCRdb has only the in-frame clones, and not every one. The sample includes roughly 98,000 clones, more than 80% seen only once; the top ten take 6.5% to 9.5%. The V end lost 6 bases, the J end lost 2 bases, and 14 bases lay between the germline ends. From germline, CDR1 is MDHEN and CDR2 SYDVKM. This CDR3 comprises 14 residues. This clone came up once. The rearrangement joins TRBV28 to TRBJ2-7; no definite D call. The source is a young man in good health. The sample was blood. The CDR3 protein is CASRTTTGTYEQYF. As DNA, the CDR3 is TGTGCCAGCAGGACCACGACCGGCACCTACGAGCAGTACTTC.